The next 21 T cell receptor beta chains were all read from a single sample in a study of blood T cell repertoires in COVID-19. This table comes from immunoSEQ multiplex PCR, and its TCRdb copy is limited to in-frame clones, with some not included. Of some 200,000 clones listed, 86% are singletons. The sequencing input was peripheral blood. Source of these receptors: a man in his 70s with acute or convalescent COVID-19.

CDR3 nucleotide sequence: TGCGCCAGCAGAGGGGGAAATAACTATGGCTACACCTTC. Protein: CASRGGNNYGYTF. V usage is TRBV10-2 and J usage is TRBJ1-2; D may be TRBD1 (6 bases). The CDR3 totals 13 residues. Germline V gives CDR1 WSHSY, CDR2 SAAADI. Between the trimmed V and J ends, which lost 6 bases and 1 base, there was a span of 9 bases.

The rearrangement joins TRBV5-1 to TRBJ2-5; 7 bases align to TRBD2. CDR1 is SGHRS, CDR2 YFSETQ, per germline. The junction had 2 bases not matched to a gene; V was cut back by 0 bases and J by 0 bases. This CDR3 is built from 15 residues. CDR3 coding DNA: TGCGCCAGCAGCTTGGTGGGGGGGGACCAAGAGACCCAGTACTTC. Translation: CASSLVGGDQETQYF.

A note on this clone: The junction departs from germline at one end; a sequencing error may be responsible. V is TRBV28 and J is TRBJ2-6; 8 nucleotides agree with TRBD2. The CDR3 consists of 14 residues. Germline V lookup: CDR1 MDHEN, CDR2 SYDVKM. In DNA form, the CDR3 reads TGTGCCATCGGGAGGGGTCCTGGAGCCAACGTCCTGACTTTC. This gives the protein CAIGRGPGANVLTF.

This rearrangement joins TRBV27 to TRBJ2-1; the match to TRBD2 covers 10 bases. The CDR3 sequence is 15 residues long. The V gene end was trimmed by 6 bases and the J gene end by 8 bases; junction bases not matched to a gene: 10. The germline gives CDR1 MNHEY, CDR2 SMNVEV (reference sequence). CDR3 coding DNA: TGTGCCAGCAGGGTCCTAGTAGCGGGAGGTCATGAGCAGTTCTTC. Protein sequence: CASRVLVAGGHEQFF.

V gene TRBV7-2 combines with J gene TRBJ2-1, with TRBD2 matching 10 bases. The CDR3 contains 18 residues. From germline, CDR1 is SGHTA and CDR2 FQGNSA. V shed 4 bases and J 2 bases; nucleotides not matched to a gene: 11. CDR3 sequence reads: CASSSQHGSGGAYNEQFF. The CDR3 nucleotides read TGTGCCAGCAGCTCCCAGCACGGGAGCGGGGGGGCCTACAATGAGCAGTTCTTC.

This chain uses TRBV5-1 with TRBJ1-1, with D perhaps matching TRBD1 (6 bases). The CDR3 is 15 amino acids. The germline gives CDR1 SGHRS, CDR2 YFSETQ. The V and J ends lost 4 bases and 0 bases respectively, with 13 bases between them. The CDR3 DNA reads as TGCGCCAGCAGCCGCTTACAGGGCCTGAACACTGAAGCTTTCTTT. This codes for CASSRLQGLNTEAFF.

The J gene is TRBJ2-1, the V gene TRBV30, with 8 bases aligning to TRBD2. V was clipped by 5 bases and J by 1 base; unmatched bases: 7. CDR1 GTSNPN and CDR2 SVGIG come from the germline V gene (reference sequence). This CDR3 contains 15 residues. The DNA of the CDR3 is TGTGCCTGGCTCTCCGGCGGGAGGTCCTACAATGAGCAGTTCTTC. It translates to CAWLSGGRSYNEQFF.

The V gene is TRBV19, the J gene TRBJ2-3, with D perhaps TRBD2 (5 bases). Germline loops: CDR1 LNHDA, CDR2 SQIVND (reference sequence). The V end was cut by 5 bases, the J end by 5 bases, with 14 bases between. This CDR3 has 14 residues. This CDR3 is CASSAMAAGDTQYF. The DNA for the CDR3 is TGTGCCAGTAGTGCCATGGCGGCGGGAGATACGCAGTATTTT.

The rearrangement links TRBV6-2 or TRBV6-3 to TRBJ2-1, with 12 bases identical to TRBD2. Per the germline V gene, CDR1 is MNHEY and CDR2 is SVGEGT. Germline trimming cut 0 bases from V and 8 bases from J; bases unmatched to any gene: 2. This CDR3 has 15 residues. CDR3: CASSYSTSGGYEQFF. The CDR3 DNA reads TGTGCCAGCAGTTACTCGACTAGCGGGGGCTATGAGCAGTTCTTC.

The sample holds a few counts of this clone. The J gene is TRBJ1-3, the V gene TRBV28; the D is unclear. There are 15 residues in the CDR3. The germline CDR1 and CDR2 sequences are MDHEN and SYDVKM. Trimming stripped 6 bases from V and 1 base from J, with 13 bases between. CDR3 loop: CASRTSFGSGNTIYF. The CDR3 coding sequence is TGTGCCAGCAGGACCTCTTTCGGGTCTGGAAACACCATATATTTT.

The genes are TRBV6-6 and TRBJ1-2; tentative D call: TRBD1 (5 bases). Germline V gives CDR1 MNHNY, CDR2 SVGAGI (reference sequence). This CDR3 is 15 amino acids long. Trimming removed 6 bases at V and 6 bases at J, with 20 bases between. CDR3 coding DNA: TGTGCCAGCAGGGTAGAGCAGGGCGGAAAGGATGGCTACACCTTC. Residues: CASRVEQGGKDGYTF.

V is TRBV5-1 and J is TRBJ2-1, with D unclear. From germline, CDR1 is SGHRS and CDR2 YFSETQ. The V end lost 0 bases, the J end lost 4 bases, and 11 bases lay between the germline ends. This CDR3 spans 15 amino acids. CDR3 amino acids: CASSLAADKYNEQFF. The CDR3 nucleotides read TGCGCCAGCAGCTTGGCCGCAGACAAGTACAATGAGCAGTTCTTC.

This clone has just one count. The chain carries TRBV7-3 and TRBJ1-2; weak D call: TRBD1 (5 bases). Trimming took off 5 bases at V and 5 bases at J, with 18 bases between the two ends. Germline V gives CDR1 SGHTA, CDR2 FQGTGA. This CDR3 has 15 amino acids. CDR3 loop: CASSRRDSGRYGYTF. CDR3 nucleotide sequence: TGTGCCAGCAGCCGCAGGGACTCTGGCCGATATGGCTACACCTTC.

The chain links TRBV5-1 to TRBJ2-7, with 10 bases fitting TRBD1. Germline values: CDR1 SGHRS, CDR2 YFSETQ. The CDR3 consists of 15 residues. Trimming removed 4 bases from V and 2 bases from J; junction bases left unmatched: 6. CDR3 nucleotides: TGCGCCAGCAGCCATTCCGGGACAGGGGCCTACGAGCAGTACTTC. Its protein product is CASSHSGTGAYEQYF.

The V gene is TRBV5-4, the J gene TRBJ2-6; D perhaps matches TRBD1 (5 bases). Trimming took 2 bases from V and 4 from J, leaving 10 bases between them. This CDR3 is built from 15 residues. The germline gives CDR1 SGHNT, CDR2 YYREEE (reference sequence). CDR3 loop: CASSLTGLGANVLTF. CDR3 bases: TGTGCCAGCAGCTTAACAGGCCTGGGGGCCAACGTCCTGACTTTC.

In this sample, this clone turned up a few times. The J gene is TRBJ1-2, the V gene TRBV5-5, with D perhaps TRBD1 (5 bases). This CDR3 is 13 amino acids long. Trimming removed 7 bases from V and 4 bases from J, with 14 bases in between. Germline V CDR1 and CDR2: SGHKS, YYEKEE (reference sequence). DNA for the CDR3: TGTGCCAGCGGCGCCGGGGGATTCTATGGCTACACCTTC. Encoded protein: CASGAGGFYGYTF.

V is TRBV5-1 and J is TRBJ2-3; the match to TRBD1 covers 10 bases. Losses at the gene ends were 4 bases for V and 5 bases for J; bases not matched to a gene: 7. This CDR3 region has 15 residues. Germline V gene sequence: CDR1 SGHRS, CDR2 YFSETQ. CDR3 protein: CASSRFGQGVDTQYF. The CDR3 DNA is TGCGCCAGCAGCCGATTCGGACAGGGGGTAGATACGCAGTATTTT.

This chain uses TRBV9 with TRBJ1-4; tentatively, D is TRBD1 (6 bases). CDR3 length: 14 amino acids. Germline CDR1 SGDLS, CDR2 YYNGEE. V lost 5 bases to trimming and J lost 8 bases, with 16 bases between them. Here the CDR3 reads CASSRGGHEEKLFF. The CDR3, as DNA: TGTGCCAGCAGTCGGGGGGGACATGAGGAAAAACTGTTTTTT.

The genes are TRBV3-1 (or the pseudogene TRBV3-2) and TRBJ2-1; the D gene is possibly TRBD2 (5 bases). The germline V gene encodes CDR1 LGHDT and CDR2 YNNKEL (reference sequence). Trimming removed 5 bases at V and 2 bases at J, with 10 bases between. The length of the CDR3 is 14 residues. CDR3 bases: TGTGCCAGCAGCGCCCCCGGGGCCTACAATGAGCAGTTCTTC. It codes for CASSAPGAYNEQFF.

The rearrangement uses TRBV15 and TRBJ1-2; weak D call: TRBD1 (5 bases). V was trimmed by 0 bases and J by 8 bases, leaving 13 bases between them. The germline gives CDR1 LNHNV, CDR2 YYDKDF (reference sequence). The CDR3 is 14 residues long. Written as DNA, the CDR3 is TGTGCCACCAGCAGAGATGGGGCGTGGGAAGGCTACACCTTC. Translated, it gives CATSRDGAWEGYTF.

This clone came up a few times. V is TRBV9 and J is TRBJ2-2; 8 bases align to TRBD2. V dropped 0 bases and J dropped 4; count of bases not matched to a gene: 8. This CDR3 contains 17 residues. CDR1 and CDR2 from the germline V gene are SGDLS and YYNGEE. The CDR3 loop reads CASSVAGSGAGTGELFF. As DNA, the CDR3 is TGTGCCAGCAGCGTAGCGGGTAGCGGGGCGGGCACCGGGGAGCTGTTTTTT.